These T cell receptor beta chains were read from a single sample in a study of T cell responses to AZD1222 COVID-19 vaccine. Data came from immunoSEQ multiplex PCR; TCRdb stores just in-frame clones and leaves some out. The top ten hold less than 2% of the sample, which has 150,000 to 180,000 clones, 90% seen once. The sample in question was peripheral blood, obtained on day 0 of AZD1222 vaccination. The origin of the receptors is an adult in good health. Both conserved end residues are trimmed from each CDR3. Each record gives: V gene, J gene, CDR3 protein.

V: TRBV9
J: TRBJ1-2
CDR3: ASSVVPDGGDGYT

V: TRBV5-4
J: TRBJ2-1
CDR3: ASSLGLAGGYEQF

V: TRBV6-1
J: TRBJ1-1
CDR3: ASSEVDGFTEAF

V: TRBV5-4
J: TRBJ2-3
CDR3: ASSPGTGAITDTQY

V: TRBV27
J: TRBJ2-7
CDR3: ASSLPLGQGAYEQY

V: TRBV4-2
J: TRBJ2-1
CDR3: ASSQDGASSYNEQF

V: TRBV2
J: TRBJ1-6
CDR3: ASSDRDSYNSPLH

V: TRBV4-1
J: TRBJ2-1
CDR3: ASSQLAGRGVHNEQF

V: TRBV21-1
J: TRBJ1-3
CDR3: ASSGTDVGWMSGNTIY

V: TRBV14
J: TRBJ2-5
CDR3: ASSQEVSGSSQETQY

V: TRBV14
J: TRBJ2-4
CDR3: ASSQAWGRQRENIQY

V: TRBV7-9
J: TRBJ2-3
CDR3: ASSHIQGRPDTQY

V: TRBV7-2
J: TRBJ2-5
CDR3: ASSLEGGRETQY

V: TRBV2
J: TRBJ1-5
CDR3: ASSEARWGRDQPQH

V: TRBV6-2/TRBV6-3
J: TRBJ2-7
CDR3: ASSVEQGAYRYEQY

V: TRBV25-1
J: TRBJ1-6
CDR3: ASSRQGPNSPLH

V: TRBV9
J: TRBJ2-1
CDR3: ASSSRTGRALSNEQF

V: TRBV7-3
J: TRBJ2-3
CDR3: ASSKRGVTVITSTDTQY

V: TRBV18
J: TRBJ2-2
CDR3: ASSPRTSGSGNTGELF

V: TRBV30
J: TRBJ2-4
CDR3: AWSEQGGDIQY

V: TRBV28
J: TRBJ1-1
CDR3: ASSLVQQNTEAF

V: TRBV7-8
J: TRBJ2-7
CDR3: ASRFGGEYEQY

V: TRBV9
J: TRBJ2-3
CDR3: ASSDVRADTQY

V: TRBV6-2/TRBV6-3
J: TRBJ2-7
CDR3: ASSYNYRDEQY

V: TRBV20-1
J: TRBJ2-3
CDR3: SVQVADTQY

V: TRBV6-1
J: TRBJ1-1
CDR3: ASSEGSGALGWNTEAF

V: TRBV27
J: TRBJ1-5
CDR3: ASRPGFSNQPQH

V: TRBV11-2
J: TRBJ2-7
CDR3: ASSFGAQGQTYEQY

V: TRBV30
J: TRBJ1-3
CDR3: AWSPDRAAGNTIY

V: TRBV7-7
J: TRBJ2-3
CDR3: ASSQTSASTDTQY

V: TRBV7-6
J: TRBJ1-3
CDR3: ASSLASPSGNTIY

V: TRBV7-8
J: TRBJ2-7
CDR3: ASSVSPGYEQY

V: TRBV19
J: TRBJ2-7
CDR3: ASSIGVGYEQY

V: TRBV5-6
J: TRBJ2-1
CDR3: ASSKAGSNEQF

V: TRBV20-1
J: TRBJ2-1
CDR3: SPSNSNEQF

V: TRBV6-5
J: TRBJ2-7
CDR3: ASSYSGSGSYEQY

V: TRBV4-3
J: TRBJ2-4
CDR3: ASSPTASNKNIQY

V: TRBV5-4
J: TRBJ2-7
CDR3: ASSLDGGSYEQY

V: TRBV19
J: TRBJ1-5
CDR3: ASSIVPGKDQPQH

V: TRBV27
J: TRBJ1-2
CDR3: ASSSGPYGYT

V: TRBV5-1
J: TRBJ1-1
CDR3: ASSLDDRENTEAF

V: TRBV6-5
J: TRBJ2-1
CDR3: ASSYSGFGASNEQF

V: TRBV7-9
J: TRBJ2-5
CDR3: ASSEALAGGVGETQY

V: TRBV13
J: TRBJ2-7
CDR3: ASSWDRLAGSQGEQY

V: TRBV25-1
J: TRBJ1-2
CDR3: ASSELGTNGSGYT

V: TRBV27
J: TRBJ1-1
CDR3: ASSSRGFANTEAF

V: TRBV6-6
J: TRBJ2-2
CDR3: ASSSRLAGARELF

V: TRBV4-3
J: TRBJ2-1
CDR3: ASSRITDSSYNEQF

V: TRBV5-8
J: TRBJ1-5
CDR3: ASSLEPGRGQPQH